These 13 T cell receptor beta chains were sequenced from one sample in a study of CD8+ T cells in alopecia areata. Isolated RNA was reverse transcribed into cDNA used as the sequencing template. Clones were sequenced by immunoSEQ multiplex PCR, and TCRdb holds only the in-frame ones, with some missing. The data contain around 100,000 clones, 41% of them singletons. What was sequenced was CD4+ T cells sorted from blood. The origin of the receptors is a human donor with alopecia areata.

The rearrangement uses TRBV30 and TRBJ1-1, with D possibly matching TRBD1 (6 bases). The germline CDR1 and CDR2 sequences are GTSNPN and SVGIG (reference sequence). V lost 4 bases, J lost 1 base, and 10 bases lay in between. The CDR3 has 13 residues. This CDR3 reads CAWTKGGNTEAFF. DNA of the CDR3: TGTGCCTGGACGAAGGGGGGGAACACTGAAGCTTTCTTT. The full variable domain, with the rest looked up from reference TRBV30 and TRBJ1-1, is SQTIHQWPATLVQPVGSPLSLECTVEGTSNPNLYWYRQAAGRGLQLLFYSVGIGQISSEVPQNLSASRPQDRQFILSSKKLLLSDSGFYLCAWTKGGNTEAFFGQGTRLTVV.

This clone was observed a few times. The CDR3 DNA follows: TGTGCCTGGAGTTGGGACAGGGGGCCCTACGAGCAGTACTTC. Translation: CAWSWDRGPYEQYF. The chain links TRBV30 to TRBJ2-7, with 12 nucleotides matching TRBD1. V trimming: 2 bases; J trimming: 2 bases; junction bases outside the gene matches: 1. Germline loops: CDR1 GTSNPN, CDR2 SVGIG (reference sequence). This CDR3 has 14 residues.

This chain connects TRBV30 to TRBJ1-1, with D perhaps matching TRBD1 (6 bases). V was clipped by 0 bases and J by 8 bases, with 10 bases between them. Germline values: CDR1 GTSNPN, CDR2 SVGIG (reference sequence). CDR3 length: 12 amino acids. CDR3: CAWSVMTGEAFF. The CDR3, as DNA: TGTGCCTGGAGTGTAATGACAGGCGAAGCTTTCTTT.

This clone was detected only a few times. V is TRBV7-2 and J is TRBJ2-1; D not resolved. Germline assignment: CDR1 SGHTA and CDR2 FQGNSA. The V and J ends lost 6 bases and 4 bases respectively, with 7 bases between them. The CDR3 totals 12 residues. The CDR3 loop reads CASRTPYNEQFF. The CDR3 DNA reads TGTGCCAGCAGGACTCCTTACAATGAGCAGTTCTTC.

This clone has just one count. This chain joins TRBV29-1 and TRBJ1-2, with 12 nucleotides matching TRBD1. CDR3 length: 14 residues. Trimming removed 8 bases from V and 3 bases from J; junction bases left unmatched: 7. The germline V gene encodes CDR1 SQVTM and CDR2 ANQGSEA. The CDR3 here is CSTRDRGLDYGYTF. CDR3 nucleotide sequence: TGCAGCACCCGGGACAGGGGGCTAGACTATGGCTACACCTTC.

This clone was counted between two and nine times. J is TRBJ2-4 and V is TRBV30; D ambiguous. The CDR3 is made up of 11 amino acids. Germline lookup yields CDR1 GTSNPN and CDR2 SVGIG (reference sequence). Trimming left V 4 bases short and J 4 bases short, with 5 bases between. The CDR3 DNA follows: TGTGCCTGGAACTATAAAAACATTCAGTACTTC. This translates into CAWNYKNIQYF.

This clone was counted a few times. The rearrangement uses TRBV19 and TRBJ2-2; TRBD1 matches 7 bases. J lost 5 bases, V lost 7 bases, and 10 bases had no gene match. This CDR3 is built from 15 residues. Looked up from germline, CDR1 is LNHDA and CDR2 is SQIVND (reference sequence). The CDR3 here is CASIISHRGTGELFF. The CDR3 region has the DNA TGTGCCAGTATTATCAGTCACAGGGGAACCGGGGAGCTGTTTTTT.

This clone was seen more than once but under ten times. V usage is TRBV19 and J usage is TRBJ2-5; D is ambiguous. Trimming removed 7 bases from V and 3 bases from J, with 12 bases in between. Per the germline V gene, CDR1 is LNHDA and CDR2 is SQIVND (reference sequence). This CDR3 is 13 amino acids long. The CDR3 here is CASNRFPEETQYF. The CDR3 bases are TGTGCCAGTAATCGTTTCCCAGAAGAGACCCAGTACTTC.

V gene TRBV2 combines with J gene TRBJ2-7; the match to TRBD2 covers 12 bases. CDR1 and CDR2 from the germline V gene are SNHLY and FYNNEI. The V gene end was trimmed by 6 bases and the J gene end by 6 bases; junction bases not matched to a gene: 6. The CDR3 totals 14 residues. The CDR3 DNA is TGTGCCAGCAGACTAGCGGGGGGAGGTGGCGAGCAGTACTTC. Translated: CASRLAGGGGEQYF.

This rearrangement joins TRBV7-2 to TRBJ2-1; 7 nucleotides align to TRBD2. The CDR3 has 15 residues. After removal of 3 bases from V and 3 bases from J, the junction contained 5 bases not matched to a gene. The germline gives CDR1 SGHTA, CDR2 FQGNSA. This CDR3 reads CASSFGGYLYNEQFF. The CDR3 DNA follows: TGTGCCAGCAGCTTCGGGGGGTATCTCTACAATGAGCAGTTCTTC.

In its sample, this clone was seen a few times. V gene TRBV30 combines with J gene TRBJ1-2; tentative D call: TRBD1 (5 bases). Trimming cost V 0 bases and J 7 bases, with 15 bases left between them. This CDR3 has 14 residues. Germline V gene data show CDR1 as GTSNPN and CDR2 as SVGIG (reference sequence). The CDR3 loop reads CAWSVFAGMAGYTF. The CDR3 DNA reads as TGTGCCTGGAGTGTTTTCGCAGGGATGGCTGGCTACACCTTC.

The gene calls are TRBV6-1 and TRBJ2-7, with TRBD2 matching 10 bases. The CDR3 spans 14 residues. Germline CDR1 reads MNHNS; CDR2 reads SASEGT. Trimming removed 7 bases from V and 3 bases from J; junction bases left unmatched: 6. The CDR3 DNA reads as TGTGCCAGCATGTATTCTAGCGGGGGCTACGAGCAGTACTTC. Its translation is CASMYSSGGYEQYF.

The chain links TRBV5-1 to TRBJ2-7; a weak D match, TRBD1 (5 bases). Trimming shortened V by 2 bases and J by 3 bases, and 9 bases separated the two germline ends. The CDR3 runs 13 residues. Germline V gene sequence: CDR1 SGHRS, CDR2 YFSETQ. The CDR3 DNA sequence: TGCGCCAGCAGCTTTCAGGGAAACTACGAGCAGTACTTC. Translating gives CASSFQGNYEQYF.